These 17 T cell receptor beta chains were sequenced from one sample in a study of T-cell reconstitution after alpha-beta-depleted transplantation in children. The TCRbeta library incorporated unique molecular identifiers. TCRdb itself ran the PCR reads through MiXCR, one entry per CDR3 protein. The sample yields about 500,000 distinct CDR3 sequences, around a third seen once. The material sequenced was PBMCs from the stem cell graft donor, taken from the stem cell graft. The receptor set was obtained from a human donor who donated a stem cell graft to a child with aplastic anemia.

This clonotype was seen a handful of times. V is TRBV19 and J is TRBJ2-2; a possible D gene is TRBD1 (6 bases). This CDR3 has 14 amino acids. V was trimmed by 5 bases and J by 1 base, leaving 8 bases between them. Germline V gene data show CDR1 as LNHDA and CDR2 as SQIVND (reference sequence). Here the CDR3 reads CASSQQGNTGELFF. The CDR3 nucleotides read TGTGCCAGTAGTCAACAGGGGAACACCGGGGAGCTGTTTTTT.

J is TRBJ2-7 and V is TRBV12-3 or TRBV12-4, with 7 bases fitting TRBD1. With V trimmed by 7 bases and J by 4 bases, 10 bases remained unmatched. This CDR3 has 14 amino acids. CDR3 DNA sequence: TGTGCCAGCACCTGGACAGGCGATAGATACGAGCAGTACTTC. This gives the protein CASTWTGDRYEQYF.

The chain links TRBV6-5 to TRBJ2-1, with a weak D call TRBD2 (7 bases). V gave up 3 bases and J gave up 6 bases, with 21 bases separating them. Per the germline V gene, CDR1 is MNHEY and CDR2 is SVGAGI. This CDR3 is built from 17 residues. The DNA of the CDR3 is TGTGCCAGCAGTTATGGGGCGGTGCAACGGGGGGCCAATGAGCAGTTCTTC. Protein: CASSYGAVQRGANEQFF.

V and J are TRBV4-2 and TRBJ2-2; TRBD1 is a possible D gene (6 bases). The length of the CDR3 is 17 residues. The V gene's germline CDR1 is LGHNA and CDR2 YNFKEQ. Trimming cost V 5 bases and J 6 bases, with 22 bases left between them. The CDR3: CASSKGGLAASPGELFF. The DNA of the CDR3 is TGTGCCAGCAGCAAAGGGGGTCTTGCGGCCTCTCCCGGGGAGCTGTTTTTT.

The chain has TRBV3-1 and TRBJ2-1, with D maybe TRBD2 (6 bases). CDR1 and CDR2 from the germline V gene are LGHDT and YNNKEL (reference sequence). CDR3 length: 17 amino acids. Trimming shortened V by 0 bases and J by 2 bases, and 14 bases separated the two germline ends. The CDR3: CASSQDGEALTYNEQFF. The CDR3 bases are TGTGCCAGCAGCCAAGATGGGGAGGCGCTCACCTACAATGAGCAGTTCTTC.

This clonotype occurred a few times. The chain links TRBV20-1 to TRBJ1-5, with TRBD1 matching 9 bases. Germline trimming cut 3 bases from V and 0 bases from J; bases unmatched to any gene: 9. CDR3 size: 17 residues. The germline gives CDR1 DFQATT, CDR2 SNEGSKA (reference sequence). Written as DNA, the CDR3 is TGCAGTGCTAGTTCGGGACAGGGATTACATAGCAATCAGCCCCAGCATTTT. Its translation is CSASSGQGLHSNQPQHF.

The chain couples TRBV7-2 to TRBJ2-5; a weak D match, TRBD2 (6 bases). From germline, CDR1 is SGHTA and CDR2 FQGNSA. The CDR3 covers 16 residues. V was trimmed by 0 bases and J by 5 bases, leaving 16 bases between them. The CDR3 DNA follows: TGTGCCAGCAGCTTAGCTAGGCCTAGCGAAACCGAGACCCAGTACTTC. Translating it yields CASSLARPSETETQYF.

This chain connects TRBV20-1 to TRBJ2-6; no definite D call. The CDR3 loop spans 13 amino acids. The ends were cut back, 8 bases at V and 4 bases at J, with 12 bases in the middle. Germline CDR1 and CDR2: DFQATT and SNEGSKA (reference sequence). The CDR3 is CSPAKAGANVLTF. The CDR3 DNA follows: TGCAGTCCAGCTAAGGCCGGGGCCAACGTCCTGACTTTC.

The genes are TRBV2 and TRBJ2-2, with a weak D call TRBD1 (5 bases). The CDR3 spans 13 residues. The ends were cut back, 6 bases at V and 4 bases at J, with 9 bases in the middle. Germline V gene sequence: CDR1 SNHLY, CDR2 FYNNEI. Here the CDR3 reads CASRPGSTGELFF. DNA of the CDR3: TGTGCCAGCAGGCCAGGGTCCACCGGGGAGCTGTTTTTT.

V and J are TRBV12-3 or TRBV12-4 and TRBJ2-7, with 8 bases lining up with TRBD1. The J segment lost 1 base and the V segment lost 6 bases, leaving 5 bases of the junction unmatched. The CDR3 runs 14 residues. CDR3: CASSFDRGSYEQYF. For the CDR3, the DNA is TGTGCCAGCAGCTTCGACAGGGGATCCTACGAGCAGTACTTC.

CDR3 region: CASSHAGTGYGYTF. The CDR3 DNA is TGCGCCAGCAGCCACGCAGGGACCGGCTATGGCTACACCTTC. V usage is TRBV4-3 and J usage is TRBJ1-2; perhaps TRBD1 as D (5 bases). Germline values: CDR1 LGHNA, CDR2 YSLEER. With 3 bases removed from V and 4 bases from J, the gap between germline ends came to 12 bases. The CDR3 is 14 residues long.

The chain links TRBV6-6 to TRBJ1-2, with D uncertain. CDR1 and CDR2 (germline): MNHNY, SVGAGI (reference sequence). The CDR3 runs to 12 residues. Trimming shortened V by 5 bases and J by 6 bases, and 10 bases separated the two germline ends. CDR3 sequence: CASSPLFHGYTF. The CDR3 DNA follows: TGTGCCAGCAGTCCCCTGTTTCATGGCTACACCTTC.

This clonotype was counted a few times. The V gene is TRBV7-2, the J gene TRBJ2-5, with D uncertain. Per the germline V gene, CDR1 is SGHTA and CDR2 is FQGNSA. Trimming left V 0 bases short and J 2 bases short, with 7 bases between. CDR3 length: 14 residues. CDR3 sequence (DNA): TGTGCCAGCAGCTTAGCTGTGGTACAAGAGACCCAGTACTTC. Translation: CASSLAVVQETQYF.

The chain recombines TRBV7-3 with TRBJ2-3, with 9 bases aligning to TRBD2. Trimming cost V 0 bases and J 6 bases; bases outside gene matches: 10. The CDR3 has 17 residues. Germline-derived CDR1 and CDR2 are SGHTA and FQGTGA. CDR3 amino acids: CASSLTNGAGGGDTQYF. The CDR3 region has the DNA TGTGCCAGCAGCTTAACCAACGGCGCGGGAGGGGGGGATACGCAGTATTTT.

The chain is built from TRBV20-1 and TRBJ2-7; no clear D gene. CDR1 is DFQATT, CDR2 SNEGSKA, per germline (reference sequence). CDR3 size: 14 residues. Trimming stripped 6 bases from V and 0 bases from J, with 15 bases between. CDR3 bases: TGCAGTGCCGCCGTCCCTTACAGCTCCTACGAGCAGTACGTC. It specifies CSAAVPYSSYEQYV.

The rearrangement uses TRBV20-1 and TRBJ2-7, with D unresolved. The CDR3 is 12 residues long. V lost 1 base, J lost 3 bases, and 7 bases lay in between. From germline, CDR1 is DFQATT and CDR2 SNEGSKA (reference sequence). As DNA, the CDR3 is TGCAGTGCTAGAGCGAGAGACTACGAGCAGTACTTC. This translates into CSARARDYEQYF.

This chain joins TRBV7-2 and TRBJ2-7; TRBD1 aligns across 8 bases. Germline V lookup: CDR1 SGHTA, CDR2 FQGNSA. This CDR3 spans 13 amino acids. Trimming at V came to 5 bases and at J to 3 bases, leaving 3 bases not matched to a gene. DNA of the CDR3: TGTGCCAGCAGCCCAGACAGGGGCTACGAGCAGTACGTC. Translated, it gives CASSPDRGYEQYV.